This TCR beta chain was sequenced in a study of CD8 T cells in ankylosing spondylitis. Study results and caveats: Significantly higher representation of disease-linked clones was reported for matched ankylosing spondylitis synovial fluid. Within ankylosing spondylitis blood, a TCR beta motif made up of eight highly homologous variants appeared to be characteristic.

Quantitative molecular-barcoded 5'-RACE generated the TCR beta libraries. TCRdb re-derived calls from the 5' RACE reads in MiXCR, one entry per CDR3 protein. This sample yields roughly 130,000 distinct CDR3 sequences, of which about 7% are seen a single time; 12% belongs to the top ten. V was trimmed by 1 base and J by 4 bases, leaving 10 bases between them. The CDR3 runs 14 residues. Germline V gives CDR1 SGHTA, CDR2 FQGNSA. The table lists this clonotype with many counts. Its matching antigen is unknown. This sequence joins TRBV7-2 and TRBJ1-2; D ambiguous. This receptor was identified in a male donor with ankylosing spondylitis or in good health (not recorded which). Sample: blood, either unsorted or a sorted T cell fraction (not recorded which). CDR3 protein: CASSLGADSYGYTF. CDR3 DNA sequence: TGTGCCAGCAGCTTAGGTGCCGATTCCTATGGCTACACCTTC.